A selection of T cell receptor beta chains follows, all from one sample in a study of tumor-infiltrating lymphocytes in primary liver carcinoma. MiXCR was run by TCRdb on the multiplex PCR reads, yielding one entry per CDR3 protein. The sample lists 100,000 to 120,000 distinct CDR3 sequences, around 83% seen once, with about 20% in the top ten. The sequenced sample was liver tumor tissue from sampling region 3. These receptor sequences come from a man aged 40-49 years with primary liver carcinoma and hepatitis B virus infection. CDR3s include the opening cysteine and the closing phenylalanine or tryptophan. D genes are given only for firm matches. Clone sizes are given selectively: once, few, many, or a class where the clone is expanded.

size: .
V: TRBV7-6
D: TRBD1
J: TRBJ2-3
CDR3: CVSSLATGADTQYF
DNA: TGTGTCAGCAGCTTAGCCACAGGGGCAGATACGCAGTATTTT

size: .
V: TRBV11-1
D: .
J: TRBJ2-5
CDR3: CVSSLEGGGKRTQYF
DNA: TGTGTCAGCAGCTTAGAAGGGGGCGGGAAAAGGACCCAGTACTTC

size: .
V: TRBV28
D: .
J: TRBJ2-7
CDR3: CASGGDRVYEQYF
DNA: TGTGCCAGCGGCGGGGACCGCGTCTACGAGCAGTACTTC

size: once
V: TRBV11-3
D: .
J: TRBJ2-5
CDR3: CASNSDSQEIQCF
DNA: TGTGCCAGCAACTCAGACAGCCAAGAGATCCAGTGCTTC

size: many
V: TRBV7-9
D: TRBD2
J: TRBJ2-1
CDR3: CASSSSSGLAGVHNEQFF
DNA: TGTGCCAGCAGCTCAAGCTCGGGACTAGCGGGAGTACACAATGAGCAGTTCTTC

size: .
V: TRBV11-2
D: .
J: TRBJ1-1
CDR3: CVSNLSRDTEAFF
DNA: TGTGTCAGCAACTTAAGCAGAGACACCGAAGCTTTCTTT

size: .
V: TRBV10-1
D: .
J: TRBJ2-6
CDR3: CATSEGSETGANVLTF
DNA: TGCGCCACCTCTGAGGGTAGCGAAACAGGGGCCAACGTCCTGACTTTC

size: .
V: TRBV6-1
D: .
J: TRBJ1-5
CDR3: CASSEGEDDQPQHF
DNA: TGTGCCAGCAGTGAAGGGGAAGATGATCAGCCCCAGCATTTT

size: .
V: TRBV29-1
D: .
J: TRBJ1-2
CDR3: CSVDGDGRTF
DNA: TGCAGCGTTGACGGGGACGGCCGCACCTTC

size: many
V: TRBV19
D: .
J: TRBJ2-2
CDR3: CASREGLGGELFF
DNA: TGTGCCAGTAGAGAGGGCCTGGGCGGGGAGCTGTTTTTT

size: .
V: TRBV28
D: TRBD1
J: TRBJ2-1
CDR3: CATCGTGGRNEQFF
DNA: TGTGCCACTTGTGGGACAGGGGGCCGCAATGAACAGTTCTTC

size: .
V: TRBV5-6
D: .
J: TRBJ1-2
CDR3: CDSSPNGVGGYTF
DNA: TGTGACAGCAGCCCCAACGGTGTAGGGGGCTACACCTTC

size: .
V: TRBV29-1
D: .
J: TRBJ1-2
CDR3: CSVKLGQSIYGYTF
DNA: TGCAGCGTCAAGCTTGGACAATCGATCTATGGATACACCTTC

size: .
V: TRBV11-3
D: .
J: TRBJ2-2
CDR3: CGSSLGRIARGNTGELSF
DNA: TGTGGCAGCAGCTTAGGGCGGATAGCGAGAGGGAACACCGGGGAGCTGTCTTTT

size: many
V: TRBV7-9
D: .
J: TRBJ2-5
CDR3: CASSLIGQELRETQYF
DNA: TGTGCCAGCAGCTTAATTGGGCAGGAATTGAGAGAGACCCAGTACTTC

size: .
V: TRBV29-1
D: TRBD2
J: TRBJ2-2
CDR3: CSVDRPGGGTGELFF
DNA: TGCAGCGTTGATCGTCCGGGAGGTGGCACCGGAGAGCTGTTTTTT

size: .
V: TRBV12-3/TRBV12-4
D: TRBD1
J: TRBJ2-1
CDR3: CASRGSGQPFNEQFF
DNA: TGCGCCAGCAGGGGGTCGGGACAGCCATTCAATGAGCAGTTCTTC

size: .
V: TRBV6-5
D: TRBD1
J: TRBJ1-1
CDR3: CISSYQGAYAEAFF
DNA: TGTATCAGCAGTTATCAGGGGGCCTACGCTGAAGCTTTCTTT

size: few
V: TRBV6-2/TRBV6-3
D: .
J: TRBJ2-3
CDR3: CTSSRGGAGDTQYF
DNA: TGTACCAGTAGTCGGGGCGGCGCCGGAGATACGCAGTATTTT

size: medium-sized
V: TRBV12-3/TRBV12-4
D: .
J: TRBJ2-6
CDR3: CASSRTRLVPGRASGANVLTF
DNA: TGTGCCAGCAGTCGGACCCGACTAGTCCCCGGTCGGGCCTCTGGGGCCAACGTCCTGACTTTC

size: .
V: TRBV5-6
D: TRBD1
J: TRBJ1-1
CDR3: CASSPGGIVNTEVFF
DNA: TGCGCCAGTAGCCCAGGGGGTATAGTGAACACTGAAGTTTTCTTT

size: medium-sized
V: TRBV7-8
D: .
J: TRBJ2-5
CDR3: CASSPGETQYF
DNA: TGTGCCAGCAGCCCCGGGGAGACCCAGTACTTC

size: .
V: TRBV29-1
D: TRBD1
J: TRBJ2-5
CDR3: CSVGGTEPPRETRYF
DNA: TGCAGCGTTGGGGGGACAGAACCTCCGAGGGAGACCAGGTACTTC

size: .
V: TRBV29-1
D: .
J: TRBJ2-7
CDR3: CSAITSGTGTHYEQHF
DNA: TGCAGCGCCATTACATCTGGGACCGGCACTCACTACGAACAGCACTTC

size: .
V: TRBV29-1
D: .
J: TRBJ2-7
CDR3: CSVLAPGSSPYEQYF
DNA: TGCAGCGTCCTAGCTCCGGGGTCTAGCCCCTACGAGCAGTACTTC

size: .
V: TRBV11-3
D: .
J: TRBJ2-1
CDR3: CVSSLGVSNNEQLF
DNA: TGTGTTAGCAGCTTAGGCGTCTCGAACAATGAGCAGTTATTC

size: .
V: TRBV4-1
D: .
J: TRBJ1-1
CDR3: CASSQDSGVQNTGAFF
DNA: TGCGCCAGCAGTCAAGATTCGGGGGTACAGAACACTGGAGCTTTCTTT

size: few
V: TRBV28
D: TRBD1
J: TRBJ2-2
CDR3: CASRRGGTGELVF
DNA: TGTGCCAGCAGAAGAGGGGGCACCGGGGAGCTGGTTTTT

size: .
V: TRBV6-1
D: TRBD1
J: TRBJ1-5
CDR3: CASCLQGAIQLQHF
DNA: TGTGCCAGCTGTCTACAGGGGGCCATTCAGCTCCAGCATTTT

size: .
V: TRBV11-2
D: TRBD2
J: TRBJ2-1
CDR3: CATSLIGLAGPYNEQFF
DNA: TGTGCTACCAGTTTGATAGGACTAGCTGGCCCCTACAATGAGCAGTTCTTC

size: .
V: TRBV7-9
D: .
J: TRBJ2-1
CDR3: CASTLEGSLSEQCF
DNA: TGTGCCAGCACCTTAGAAGGTAGTCTGTCTGAGCAGTGCTTC

size: .
V: TRBV25-1
D: TRBD2
J: TRBJ2-1
CDR3: CASTAGGSYNVQVF
DNA: TGTGCCAGTACAGCGGGAGGCTCCTACAATGTGCAGGTATTC

size: .
V: TRBV6-1
D: TRBD1
J: TRBJ2-7
CDR3: CASSIGTGPYEQYF
DNA: TGTGCCAGCAGTATCGGGACAGGGCCCTATGAGCAGTACTTC

size: once
V: TRBV4-1
D: .
J: TRBJ2-2
CDR3: CASSQPVRGVGDTGELFF
DNA: TGCGCCAGCAGTCAACCCGTCCGAGGGGTCGGGGACACCGGAGAGCTGTTTTTT

size: .
V: TRBV6-5
D: .
J: TRBJ1-2
CDR3: CACSYSTQLDGYTF
DNA: TGTGCCTGTAGTTACTCGACGCAGCTAGATGGCTACACCTTC

size: .
V: TRBV6-5
D: .
J: TRBJ1-2
CDR3: CASSLNPANHGYTF
DNA: TGTGCCAGCAGTCTGAACCCGGCTAACCATGGCTACACCTTC

size: .
V: TRBV6-5
D: TRBD2
J: TRBJ2-3
CDR3: CANSSLTLSGGTDTQYF
DNA: TGTGCCAACAGTTCACTCACCCTAAGCGGGGGGACAGACACTCAGTATTTT

size: .
V: TRBV29-1
D: .
J: TRBJ1-1
CDR3: CGVEDNSNTEAFF
DNA: TGCGGCGTTGAGGACAACAGTAACACTGAAGCTTTCTTT

size: once
V: TRBV7-9
D: .
J: TRBJ2-3
CDR3: CASSSQGASTDRQYF
DNA: TGTGCCAGCAGCTCACAGGGTGCTAGCACAGATAGGCAGTATTTT

size: once
V: TRBV6-2/TRBV6-3
D: .
J: TRBJ2-7
CDR3: CPSNDAKGRYEQYF
DNA: TGTCCCAGCAACGACGCCAAGGGGAGGTACGAGCAGTACTTC

size: .
V: TRBV12-3/TRBV12-4
D: TRBD2
J: TRBJ2-5
CDR3: CAGSLAGVDTQYF
DNA: TGTGCCGGCAGTTTAGCGGGAGTAGATACCCAGTACTTC

size: .
V: TRBV20-1
D: TRBD2
J: TRBJ2-3
CDR3: CNASSASGGYTDTQYF
DNA: TGCAATGCTAGTTCCGCTAGCGGGGGTTACACAGATACGCAGTATTTT

size: .
V: TRBV4-2
D: .
J: TRBJ2-7
CDR3: CANSQAPDLQHEQYF
DNA: TGTGCCAACAGCCAAGCCCCGGACTTACAACATGAGCAGTACTTC

size: .
V: TRBV6-9
D: .
J: TRBJ2-2
CDR3: CASARVDTEVLFF
DNA: TGTGCCAGCGCCAGGGTGGACACCGAGGTGCTGTTTTTT

size: .
V: TRBV11-1
D: .
J: TRBJ2-3
CDR3: CANSLPTESIDTQYF
DNA: TGTGCCAACAGTTTGCCGACGGAGAGCATAGATACGCAGTATTTT

size: .
V: TRBV7-8
D: .
J: TRBJ2-7
CDR3: CASSLSHEQYF
DNA: TGTGCCAGCAGTTTATCCCACGAGCAGTATTTC

size: medium-sized
V: TRBV12-3/TRBV12-4
D: .
J: TRBJ2-7
CDR3: CASSSTYEQYF
DNA: TGTGCCAGCAGTTCCACCTACGAGCAGTACTTC

size: .
V: TRBV29-1
D: .
J: TRBJ1-1
CDR3: CNIAAGWGMNTEAFF
DNA: TGCAACATTGCGGCGGGGTGGGGCATGAATACTGAAGCTTTCTTT

size: .
V: TRBV29-1
D: .
J: TRBJ2-5
CDR3: CSVECAAGRSETQYF
DNA: TGCAGCGTTGAATGCGCGGCGGGTAGATCCGAGACCCAGTACTTC